Below, 19 T cell receptor beta chains from the same sample are listed, as sequenced in a study of blood T cells in healthy people across ages. Primed by a sample-barcoded 5' primer and a J-beta primer mix, a second PCR proceeded for 7 to 11 cycles. TCRdb passed the 5' RACE reads through MiXCR, listing each CDR3 protein once. The table includes hundreds of thousands of distinct CDR3 sequences, roughly 50% detected once. What was sequenced was blood. The source is a man aged 30 to 45 in good health.

The chain couples TRBV27 to TRBJ2-1; weak D call: TRBD1 (6 bases). V was pared by 6 bases and J by 0 bases, with 15 bases between. The CDR3 is 16 amino acids. The V gene's germline CDR1 is MNHEY and CDR2 SMNVEV (reference sequence). Written as DNA, the CDR3 is TGTGCCAGCAGACAACAGGGATCCAGCTCCTACAATGAGCAGTTCTTC. Encoded protein: CASRQQGSSSYNEQFF.

The chain combines TRBV4-1 with TRBJ2-5; D possibly corresponds to TRBD2 (7 bases). V was pared by 2 bases and J by 4 bases, with 14 bases between. This CDR3 region has 15 residues. The germline CDR1 and CDR2 sequences are MGHRA and YSYEKL. CDR3 DNA: TGCGCCAGCAGCCAACAAGGGGGGGTTGGAGAGACCCAGTACTTC. It is translated as CASSQQGGVGETQYF.

V gene TRBV7-2 combines with J gene TRBJ2-7; 12 nucleotides match TRBD2. The CDR3 consists of 17 residues. CDR1 is SGHTA and CDR2 is FQGNSA in the germline V gene. J lost 8 bases, V lost 5 bases, and 16 bases had no gene match. CDR3 in DNA: TGTGCCAGCAGCCGCAACCCCGGACTAGCGGGAAAGTACAAGCAGTACTTC. This encodes CASSRNPGLAGKYKQYF.

This clonotype has just a few counts. V usage is TRBV20-1 and J usage is TRBJ1-1; 7 nucleotides match TRBD1. This CDR3 comprises 12 residues. In germline, CDR1 is DFQATT, CDR2 SNEGSKA (reference sequence). V trimming: 6 bases; J trimming: 11 bases; junction bases outside the gene matches: 12. The CDR3 region has the DNA TGCAGTGCGCCGACAGGGCCCATGGGGGCTTTCTTT. Protein sequence: CSAPTGPMGAFF.

This clonotype was seen a handful of times. The V and J genes are TRBV15 and TRBJ1-1; possible D gene TRBD1, 5 bases. The CDR3 loop spans 18 amino acids. The germline gives CDR1 LNHNV, CDR2 YYDKDF (reference sequence). V lost 3 bases and J 0 bases, leaving 20 bases between the germline ends. The DNA of the CDR3 is TGTGCCACCAGCAGGGGGACCGGGACGGGTAGAATGAACACTGAAGCTTTCTTT. Protein: CATSRGTGTGRMNTEAFF.

The CDR3 region is CASGTRDEQYF. CDR3 DNA sequence: TGTGCCAGTGGAACGCGGGACGAGCAGTACTTC. This chain connects TRBV28 to TRBJ2-7, with D perhaps TRBD2 (5 bases). CDR3 length: 11 residues. V was cut by 9 bases and J by 5 bases, with 11 bases left in between. Looked up from germline, CDR1 is MDHEN and CDR2 is SYDVKM.

The sample holds a few counts of this clonotype. V gene TRBV7-2 combines with J gene TRBJ2-3, with unresolved D. In germline, CDR1 is SGHTA, CDR2 FQGNSA. V lost 0 bases to trimming and J lost 2 bases, with 6 bases between them. The CDR3 consists of 14 residues. CDR3 bases: TGTGCCAGCAGCTTAGCGCATTTCACAGATACGCAGTATTTT. It is translated as CASSLAHFTDTQYF.

This chain joins TRBV20-1 and TRBJ2-5; no clear D. V was clipped by 3 bases and J by 5 bases, with 13 bases between them. Germline lookup yields CDR1 DFQATT and CDR2 SNEGSKA (reference sequence). This CDR3 spans 13 amino acids. The CDR3 spells CSARNSLTETQYF. The DNA for the CDR3 is TGCAGTGCTAGGAACTCTCTAACCGAGACCCAGTACTTC.

The chain is built from TRBV12-3 or TRBV12-4 and TRBJ2-4; D possibly matches TRBD1 or TRBD2 (5 bases each). The length of the CDR3 is 15 residues. Trimming shortened V by 5 bases and J by 13 bases, and 24 bases separated the two germline ends. The CDR3: CASSLTGTLDWEQYF. DNA of the CDR3: TGTGCCAGCAGTCTAACCGGGACGCTAGATTGGGAGCAGTACTTC.

V gene TRBV4-2 combines with J gene TRBJ1-5; D not resolved. This CDR3 region has 15 residues. The V end lost 1 base, the J end lost 6 bases, and 13 bases lay between the germline ends. From germline, CDR1 is LGHNA and CDR2 YNFKEQ. As DNA, the CDR3 is TGTGCCAGCAGCCAAGTCGCTAGAGCCTCTCAGCCCCAGCATTTT. Amino acids: CASSQVARASQPQHF.

The chain couples TRBV2 to TRBJ1-1, with D perhaps matching TRBD1 (6 bases). V was cut by 6 bases and J by 8 bases, with 16 bases left in between. Germline loops: CDR1 SNHLY, CDR2 FYNNEI. This CDR3 contains 13 residues. CDR3 residues: CASRPGPGTEAFF. CDR3 nucleotides: TGTGCCAGCAGGCCCGGGCCCGGGACAGAAGCTTTCTTT.

This clonotype was seen ten or more times. The rearrangement joins TRBV20-1 to TRBJ1-2; the match to TRBD1 covers 8 bases. Unmatched junction bases numbered 10, after V lost 6 bases and J lost 4 bases. Germline assignment: CDR1 DFQATT and CDR2 SNEGSKA (reference sequence). This CDR3 has 14 residues. The CDR3 nucleotides read TGCAGTGCCCCAACGGACAGGGACACCTATGGCTACACCTTC. Amino acid sequence: CSAPTDRDTYGYTF.

This clonotype was counted only a few times. The rearrangement joins TRBV6-5 to TRBJ2-1; 7 positions agree with TRBD1. From germline, CDR1 is MNHEY and CDR2 SVGAGI. CDR3 length: 15 amino acids. After removal of 2 bases from V and 7 bases from J, the junction contained 8 bases not matched to a gene. CDR3 nucleotide sequence: TGTGCCAGCAGTTACCACAGGGGAAAGGCTAATGAGCAGTTCTTC. As protein: CASSYHRGKANEQFF.

The genes are TRBV3-1 and TRBJ2-5, with D perhaps matching TRBD2 (6 bases). Germline V gene sequence: CDR1 LGHDT, CDR2 YNNKEL (reference sequence). V shed 1 base and J shed 5 bases, with 14 bases lying between them. The CDR3 spans 15 residues. The CDR3 DNA is TGTGCCAGCAGCCAAGGGAGGGTCGCGGAGGAGACCCAGTACTTC. Protein: CASSQGRVAEETQYF.

Only a few counts were recorded for this clonotype. V gene TRBV4-2 combines with J gene TRBJ2-5; TRBD2 matches at 7 bases. CDR1 and CDR2 from the germline V gene are LGHNA and YNFKEQ. This CDR3 comprises 14 residues. Losses at the gene ends were 4 bases for V and 4 bases for J; bases not matched to a gene: 6. The CDR3 region is CASSPGTIPETQYF. The CDR3 nucleotides are TGTGCCAGCAGCCCGGGGACTATCCCAGAGACCCAGTACTTC.

The chain carries TRBV29-1 and TRBJ2-1; no firm D call. The CDR3 loop spans 12 amino acids. Between the trimmed V and J ends, which lost 4 bases and 3 bases, there was a span of 7 bases. The V gene's germline CDR1 is SQVTM and CDR2 ANQGSEA. This CDR3 is CSVAENYNEQFF. As DNA, the CDR3 is TGCAGCGTTGCCGAGAACTACAATGAGCAGTTCTTC.

The rearrangement joins TRBV29-1 to TRBJ2-5; D call uncertain. The DNA matches TRBJ2-7 better at its end, which makes the J call doubtful. Germline CDR1 and CDR2: SQVTM and ANQGSEA. This CDR3 spans 12 amino acids. DNA of the CDR3: TGCAGCGTTGAAGATTGGGCTTACGAGCAGTACTTC. It yields the protein CSVEDWAYEQYF.

This clonotype came up a few times. The V gene is TRBV27, the J gene TRBJ2-1; a weak D match, TRBD1 (6 bases). Germline V lookup: CDR1 MNHEY, CDR2 SMNVEV (reference sequence). This CDR3 comprises 12 residues. V was pared by 7 bases and J by 3 bases, with 7 bases between. CDR3 sequence (DNA): TGTGCCAGCAAGGACAGCTACAATGAGCAGTTCTTC. Amino acids: CASKDSYNEQFF.

DNA for the CDR3: TGTGCCTGGAGTGGACGGACAGCAAACACAGATACGCAGTATTTT. This encodes CAWSGRTANTDTQYF. The chain joins TRBV30 to TRBJ2-3, with a possible D match to TRBD1 (6 bases). The V gene lost 1 base and the J gene lost 2 bases, with 13 bases spanning the gap. CDR3 length: 15 residues. The germline CDR1 and CDR2 sequences are GTSNPN and SVGIG (reference sequence).